This T cell receptor beta chain was captured in a study of T cell responses to AZD1222 COVID-19 vaccine. Overall study results and limits: After the peak T cell response, and only then, were repertoires sampled.

With respect to this clone: What it binds is not known.

Profiling relied on immunoSEQ multiplex PCR, and the TCRdb table lists in-frame clones only, not all of them. The sample contains some 150,000 clones, just under 95% of which appear only once. The TCR comes from an adult in good health. The source material was peripheral blood, sampled on day 0 of AZD1222 vaccination.

The DNA for the CDR3 is TGTGCCAGCAGTTTCGGGACAGGGTCCTACGAGCAGTACTTC. Encoded protein: CASSFGTGSYEQYF. The rearrangement uses TRBV28 and TRBJ2-7; 9 nucleotides align to TRBD1. The CDR3 is 14 residues long. After removal of 3 bases from V and 1 base from J, the junction contained 1 base not matched to a gene. CDR1 is MDHEN and CDR2 is SYDVKM in the germline V gene.